This T cell receptor (beta chain) was observed in a study of cytomegalovirus exposure and HLA in healthy donors. Study results and caveats: Looking again later, the authors saw that most CMV-associated TCR beta chains seemed HLA-restricted. TCR beta V- and J-gene trimming was later associated with a missense DCLRE1C variant. TCR beta sequences reportedly predicted most subjects' HLA-A and HLA-B alleles accurately. Analyses of presence/absence relied on an assumption of roughly uniform sequencing depth across donors.

Primers for the PCR totalled 60 Vbeta and 13 Jbeta. Produced via immunoSEQ multiplex PCR; TCRdb's table is partial and in-frame only. In the table there are tens of thousands of clones, roughly three quarters of which are singletons. This CDR3 is built from 15 residues. In germline, CDR1 is LNHDA, CDR2 SQIVND (reference sequence). Between the trimmed V and J ends, which lost 0 bases and 0 bases, there was a span of 8 bases. This clone occurred once. Its specificity is not known. Sequencing was performed on PBMCs. The rearrangement links TRBV19 to TRBJ1-1; the D gene is possibly TRBD1 (5 bases). This sequence originates from a man aged 18 to 30 in good health and CMV-seronegative. Written as DNA, the CDR3 is TGTGCCAGTAGTATAGATGGGGGGGTGAACACTGAAGCTTTCTTT. This codes for CASSIDGGVNTEAFF.